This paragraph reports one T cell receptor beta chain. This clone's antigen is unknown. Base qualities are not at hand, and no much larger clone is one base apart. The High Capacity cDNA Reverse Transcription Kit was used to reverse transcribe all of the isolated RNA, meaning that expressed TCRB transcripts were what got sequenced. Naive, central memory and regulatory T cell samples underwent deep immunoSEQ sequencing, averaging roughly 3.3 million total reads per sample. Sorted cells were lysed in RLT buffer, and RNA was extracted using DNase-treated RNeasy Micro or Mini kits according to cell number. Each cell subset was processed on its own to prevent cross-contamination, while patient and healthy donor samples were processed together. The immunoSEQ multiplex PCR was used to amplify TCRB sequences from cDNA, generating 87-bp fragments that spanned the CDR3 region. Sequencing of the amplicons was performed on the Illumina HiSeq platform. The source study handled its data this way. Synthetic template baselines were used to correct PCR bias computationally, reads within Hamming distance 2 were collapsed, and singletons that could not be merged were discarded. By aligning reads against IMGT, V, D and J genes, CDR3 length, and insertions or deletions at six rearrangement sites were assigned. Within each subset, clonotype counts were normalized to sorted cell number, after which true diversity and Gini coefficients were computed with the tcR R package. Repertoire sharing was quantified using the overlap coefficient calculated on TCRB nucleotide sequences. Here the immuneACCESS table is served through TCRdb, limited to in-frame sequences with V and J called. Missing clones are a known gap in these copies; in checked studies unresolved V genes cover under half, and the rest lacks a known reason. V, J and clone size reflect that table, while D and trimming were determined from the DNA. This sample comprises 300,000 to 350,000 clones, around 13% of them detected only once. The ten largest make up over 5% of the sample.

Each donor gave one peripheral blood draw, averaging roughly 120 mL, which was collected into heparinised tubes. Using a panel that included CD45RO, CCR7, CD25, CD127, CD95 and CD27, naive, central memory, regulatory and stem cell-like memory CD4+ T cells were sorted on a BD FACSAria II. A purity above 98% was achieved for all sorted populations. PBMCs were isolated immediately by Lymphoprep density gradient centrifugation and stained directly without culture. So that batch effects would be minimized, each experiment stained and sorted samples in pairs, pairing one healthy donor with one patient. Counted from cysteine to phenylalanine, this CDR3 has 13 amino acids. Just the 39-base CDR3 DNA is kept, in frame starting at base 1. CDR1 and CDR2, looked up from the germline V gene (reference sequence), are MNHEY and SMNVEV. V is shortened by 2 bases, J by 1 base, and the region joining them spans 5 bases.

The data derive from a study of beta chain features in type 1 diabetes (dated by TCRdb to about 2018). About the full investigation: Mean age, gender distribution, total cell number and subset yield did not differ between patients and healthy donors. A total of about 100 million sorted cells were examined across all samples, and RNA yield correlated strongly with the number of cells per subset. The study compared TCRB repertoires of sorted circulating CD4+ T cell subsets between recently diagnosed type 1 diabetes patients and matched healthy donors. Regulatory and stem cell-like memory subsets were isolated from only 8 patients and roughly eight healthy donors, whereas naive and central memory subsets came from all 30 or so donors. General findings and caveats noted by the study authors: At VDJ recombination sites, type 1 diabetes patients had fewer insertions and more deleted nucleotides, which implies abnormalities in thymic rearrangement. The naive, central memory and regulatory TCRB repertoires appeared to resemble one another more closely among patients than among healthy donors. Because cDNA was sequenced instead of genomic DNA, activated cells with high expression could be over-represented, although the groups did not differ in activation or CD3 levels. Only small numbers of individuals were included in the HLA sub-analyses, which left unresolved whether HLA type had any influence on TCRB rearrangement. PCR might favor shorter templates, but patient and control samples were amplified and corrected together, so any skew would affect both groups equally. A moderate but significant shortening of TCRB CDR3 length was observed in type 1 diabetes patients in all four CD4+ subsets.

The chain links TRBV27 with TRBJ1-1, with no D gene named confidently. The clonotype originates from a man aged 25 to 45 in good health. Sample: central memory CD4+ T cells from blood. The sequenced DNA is TGTGCCAGCAGTTTAGGCCCGAACACTGAAGCTTTCTTT. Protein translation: CASSLGPNTEAFF.